A single sample gave rise to the 15 T cell receptor beta chains below, sequenced in a study of low-dose radiotherapy and immunotherapy resistance in tumors. TRAV- and TRBV-specific primers were used for first-strand cDNA, which covered alpha and beta chains. The PCR that amplified TCRs ran for about 18 cycles, relying on a constant-region primer and a V-primer adapter. Using its own MiXCR run on the reads, TCRdb lists one record per CDR3 protein. Of tens of thousands of distinct CDR3 sequences in the sample, 20% to 25% were seen once. Time point indicated: after trial treatment. Treatment indicated: LDRT plus nivolumab, ipilimumab, low-dose cyclophosphamide and aspirin (RACIN trial). The sample in question was PBMCs, obtained after low-dose radiotherapy plus immunotherapy. Receptors were obtained from a female donor with ovarian cancer.

Comments on this clonotype: A far more abundant clone sits one base away, making this likely a read error. The V and J genes are TRBV5-1 and TRBJ2-1; 12 bases agree with TRBD2. CDR3 length equals 15 residues. The germline CDR1 and CDR2 sequences are SGHRS and YFSETQ. V lost 5 bases, J lost 10 bases, and 10 bases stayed unmatched. CDR3 in DNA: TGCGCCAGCAGGTGGACTAGCGGGATAGTGAACGAGCAGTTCTTC. It specifies CASRWTSGIVNEQFF.

This clonotype was seen many times. The V gene is TRBV5-4, the J gene TRBJ2-3, with TRBD2 matching over 11 bases. The J segment lost 3 bases and the V segment lost 4 bases, leaving 10 bases of the junction unmatched. From germline, CDR1 is SGHNT and CDR2 YYREEE (reference sequence). CDR3 length: 17 amino acids. CDR3 residues: CASSPRTGTSGTDTQYF. The CDR3 coding sequence is TGTGCCAGCAGCCCACGCACCGGGACTAGCGGAACAGATACGCAGTATTTT.

The table lists this clonotype with a few counts. The chain uses TRBV30 and TRBJ2-3; unclear D gene. The CDR3 consists of 16 residues. CDR1 is GTSNPN and CDR2 is SVGIG in the germline V gene (reference sequence). With 0 bases removed from V and 5 bases from J, the gap between germline ends came to 18 bases. The CDR3 nucleotides are TGTGCCTGGAGTGTACTTCATCGGTTAGCTCAAGATACGCAGTATTTT. Translated: CAWSVLHRLAQDTQYF.

This clonotype was counted at least ten times. V and J are TRBV7-2 and TRBJ1-2, with a possible D match to TRBD1 (5 bases). The CDR3 is 16 residues long. The V gene's germline CDR1 is SGHTA and CDR2 FQGNSA. V lost 2 bases and J 4 bases, leaving 17 bases between the germline ends. CDR3 in amino acids: CASSLQSGSSFYGYTF. As DNA, the CDR3 is TGTGCCAGCAGCTTACAGTCAGGGAGCTCTTTCTATGGCTACACCTTC. Combining the CDR3 with reference TRBV7-2 and TRBJ1-2 gives the whole variable domain GAGVSQSPSNKVTEKGKDVELRCDPISGHTALYWYRQSLGQGLEFLIYFQGNSAPDKSGLPSDRFSAERTGGSVSTLTIQRTQQEDSAVYLCASSLQSGSSFYGYTFGSGTRLTVV.

This clonotype was detected many times. The V gene is TRBV19, the J gene TRBJ2-5; 11 positions agree with TRBD1. V shed 6 bases, J shed 2 bases, and the junction held 5 bases outside the gene matches. Germline V gene data show CDR1 as LNHDA and CDR2 as SQIVND (reference sequence). There are 15 residues in the CDR3. As DNA, the CDR3 is TGTGCCAGTAGCGGACAGGGGGCCATTCAAGAGACCCAGTACTTC. This codes for CASSGQGAIQETQYF.

This clonotype was recorded many times. The V and J genes are TRBV7-2 and TRBJ2-1; unclear D gene. The CDR3 length is 13 residues. V was clipped by 1 base and J by 9 bases, with 10 bases between them. The germline CDR1 and CDR2 sequences are SGHTA and FQGNSA. The CDR3 reads CASSLGSASEQFF. CDR3 coding DNA: TGTGCCAGCAGCTTAGGATCGGCATCTGAGCAGTTCTTC. Full variable domain (outside the CDR3, taken from reference TRBV7-2 and TRBJ2-1): GAGVSQSPSNKVTEKGKDVELRCDPISGHTALYWYRQSLGQGLEFLIYFQGNSAPDKSGLPSDRFSAERTGGSVSTLTIQRTQQEDSAVYLCASSLGSASEQFFGPGTRLTVL.

The chain employs TRBV19 and TRBJ1-5; D gene unclear. Germline lookup yields CDR1 LNHDA and CDR2 SQIVND (reference sequence). The CDR3 spans 13 residues. V lost 3 bases to trimming and J lost 4 bases, with 7 bases between them. The CDR3 DNA sequence: TGTGCCAGTAGTATTGGCGTGAATCAGCCCCAGCATTTT. Amino acid sequence: CASSIGVNQPQHF.

The rearrangement joins TRBV5-6 to TRBJ1-2, with TRBD1 as a possible D gene (6 bases). Between the trimmed V and J ends, which lost 7 bases and 6 bases, there was a span of 25 bases. This CDR3 contains 16 residues. The germline CDR1 and CDR2 sequences are SGHDT and YYEEEE. This chain's CDR3 is CASCTGTDRTRNGYTF. For the CDR3, the DNA is TGTGCCAGCTGCACCGGAACAGACAGGACAAGGAATGGCTACACCTTC.

Notes on this clonotype: A much larger clone lies a single base off, so this may be a read error. The rearrangement uses TRBV5-3 and TRBJ2-3, with a weak D call TRBD2 (6 bases). TRBV5-3 is sorted into the ORF group, with uncertain function. Trimming took off 8 bases at V and 1 base at J, with 17 bases between the two ends. The CDR3 extends over 15 amino acids. The CDR3 reads CASSPGVAGTDTQYF. For the CDR3, the DNA is TGTGCCAGCAGCCCGGGAGTAGCAGGCACAGATACGCAGTATTTT.

There are many counts of this clonotype. The J gene is TRBJ2-7, the V gene TRBV15; possibly TRBD1 for D (6 bases). This CDR3 has 15 amino acids. Germline loops: CDR1 LNHNV, CDR2 YYDKDF (reference sequence). Trimming pared 3 bases from V and 7 bases from J, leaving 19 bases between. The DNA of the CDR3 is TGTGCCACCAGCAGGAACAGGGCAAATCACGGGGAGCAGTACTTC. Its translation: CATSRNRANHGEQYF.

This clonotype was seen at least ten times. In nucleotides, the CDR3 is TGTGCCAGCAGCAGTAGCGGGATTTTTGGTGAGCAGTTCTTC. Its protein product is CASSSSGIFGEQFF. V is TRBV7-8 and J is TRBJ2-1, with 8 bases matching TRBD2. With V trimmed by 5 bases and J by 9 bases, 9 bases remained unmatched. The germline V gene has CDR1 SGHVS and CDR2 FQNEAQ. The CDR3 runs 14 residues.

The sample holds many counts of this clonotype. V gene TRBV12-3 or TRBV12-4 combines with J gene TRBJ2-5; D perhaps matches TRBD2 (5 bases). This CDR3 is 13 amino acids long. The V end lost 3 bases, the J end lost 5 bases, and 10 bases lay between the germline ends. CDR3 residues: CASSFGNPETQYF. CDR3 coding DNA: TGTGCCAGCAGTTTCGGGAATCCGGAGACCCAGTACTTC.

This clonotype was counted ten times or more. The V call is TRBV7-6, the J call TRBJ1-2, with D possibly TRBD1 on 5 matching bases. The length of the CDR3 is 13 residues. Germline V gene data show CDR1 as SGHVS and CDR2 as FNYEAQ. Trimming cost V 0 bases and J 8 bases, with 10 bases left between them. The CDR3 is CASSLAGGRGYTF. The CDR3 DNA reads TGTGCCAGCAGCTTAGCTGGGGGTAGGGGCTACACCTTC.

This clonotype was seen repeatedly, ten times or more. The chain couples TRBV3-1 to TRBJ1-3; 11 nucleotides match TRBD1. Germline CDR1 reads LGHDT; CDR2 reads YNNKEL (reference sequence). J lost 8 bases, V lost 1 base, and 10 bases had no gene match. This CDR3 has 17 amino acids. CDR3: CASSQVFGQGARDTIYF. In nucleotides, the CDR3 is TGTGCCAGCAGCCAAGTTTTTGGACAGGGGGCGCGGGACACCATATATTTT.

This clonotype was counted at least ten times. This sequence joins TRBV11-2 and TRBJ2-7; 10 positions match TRBD2. V lost 8 bases to trimming and J lost 1 base; unmatched junction nucleotides: 14. Germline lookup yields CDR1 SGHAT and CDR2 FQNNGV. CDR3 size: 17 residues. The DNA of the CDR3 is TGTGCCAGCGGCGTACTGGGAAAGGGACTAGCGTCCTACGAGCAGTACTTC. Translation: CASGVLGKGLASYEQYF.